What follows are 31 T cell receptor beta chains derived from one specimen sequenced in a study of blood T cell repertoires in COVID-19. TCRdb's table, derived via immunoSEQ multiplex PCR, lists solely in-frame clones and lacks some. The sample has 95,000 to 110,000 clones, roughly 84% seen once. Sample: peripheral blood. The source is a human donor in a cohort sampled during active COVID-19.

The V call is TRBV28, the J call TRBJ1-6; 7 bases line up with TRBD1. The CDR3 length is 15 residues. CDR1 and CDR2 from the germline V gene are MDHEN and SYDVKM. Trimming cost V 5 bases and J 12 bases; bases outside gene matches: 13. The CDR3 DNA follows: TGTGCCAGCAGTCCTCGGACAGGCCCAGAGCGACCCCTCCACTTT. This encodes CASSPRTGPERPLHF.

CDR3 in amino acids: CASSLYSGSDNEQFF. In DNA form, the CDR3 reads TGTGCCAGCAGCTTATACAGCGGGAGTGACAATGAGCAGTTCTTC. The chain recombines TRBV7-3 with TRBJ2-1; 8 positions agree with TRBD2. The junction had 5 bases not matched to a gene; V was cut back by 2 bases and J by 5 bases. The CDR3 loop spans 15 amino acids. Germline CDR1 is SGHTA and CDR2 is FQGTGA.

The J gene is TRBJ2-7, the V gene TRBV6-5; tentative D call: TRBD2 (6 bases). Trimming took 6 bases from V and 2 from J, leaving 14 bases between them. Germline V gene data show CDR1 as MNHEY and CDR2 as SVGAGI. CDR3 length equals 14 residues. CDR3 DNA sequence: TGTGCCAGCAGGGGGAACGCGGGGCCCTACGAGCAGTACTTC. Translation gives CASRGNAGPYEQYF.

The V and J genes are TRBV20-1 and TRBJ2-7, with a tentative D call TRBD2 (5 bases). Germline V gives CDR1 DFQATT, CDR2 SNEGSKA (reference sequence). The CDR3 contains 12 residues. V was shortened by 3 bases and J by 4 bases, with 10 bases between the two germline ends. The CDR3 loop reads CSASVRVYEQYF. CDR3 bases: TGCAGTGCTAGTGTGAGGGTTTACGAGCAGTACTTC.

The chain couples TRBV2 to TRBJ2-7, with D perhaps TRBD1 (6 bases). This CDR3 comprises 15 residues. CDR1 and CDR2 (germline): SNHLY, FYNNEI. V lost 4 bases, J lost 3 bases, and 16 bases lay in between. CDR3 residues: CASSGDPGADYEQYV. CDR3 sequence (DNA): TGTGCCAGCAGTGGAGACCCAGGGGCTGACTACGAGCAGTACGTC.

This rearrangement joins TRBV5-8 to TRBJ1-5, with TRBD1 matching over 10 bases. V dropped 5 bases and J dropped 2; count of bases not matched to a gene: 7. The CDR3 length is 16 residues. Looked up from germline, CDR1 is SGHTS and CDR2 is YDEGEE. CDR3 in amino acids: CASSTTGGLGNQPQHF. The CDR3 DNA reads TGTGCCAGCAGTACGACAGGGGGCTTAGGCAATCAGCCCCAGCATTTT.

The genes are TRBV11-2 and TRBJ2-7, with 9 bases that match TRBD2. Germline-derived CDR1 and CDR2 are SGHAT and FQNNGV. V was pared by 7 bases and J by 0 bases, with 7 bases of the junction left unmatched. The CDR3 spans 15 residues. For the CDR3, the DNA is TGTGCCAGCAACACAGCGGGAGGTTCCTCCTACGAGCAGTACTTC. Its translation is CASNTAGGSSYEQYF. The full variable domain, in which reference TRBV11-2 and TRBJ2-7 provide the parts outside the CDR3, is EAGVAQSPRYKIIEKRQSVAFWCNPISGHATLYWYQQILGQGPKLLIQFQNNGVVDDSQLPKDRFSAERLKGVDSTLKIQPAKLEDSAVYLCASNTAGGSSYEQYFGPGTRLTVT.

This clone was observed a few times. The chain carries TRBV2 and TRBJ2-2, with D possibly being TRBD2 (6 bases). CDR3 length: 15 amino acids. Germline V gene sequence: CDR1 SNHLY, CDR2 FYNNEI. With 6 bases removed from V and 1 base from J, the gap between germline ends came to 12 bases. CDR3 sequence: CASRAGTVNTGELFF. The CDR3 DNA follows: TGTGCCAGCAGAGCCGGGACTGTGAACACCGGGGAGCTGTTTTTT.

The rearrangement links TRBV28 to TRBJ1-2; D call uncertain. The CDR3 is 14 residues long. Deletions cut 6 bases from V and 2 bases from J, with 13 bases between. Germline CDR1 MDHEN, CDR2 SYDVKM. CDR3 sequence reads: CASSPQLWNYGYTF. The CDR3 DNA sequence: TGTGCCAGCAGCCCTCAACTATGGAACTATGGCTACACCTTC.

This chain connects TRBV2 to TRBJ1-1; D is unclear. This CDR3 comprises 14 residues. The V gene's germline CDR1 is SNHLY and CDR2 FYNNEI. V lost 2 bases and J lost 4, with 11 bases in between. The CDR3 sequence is CASSEIVGSTEAFF. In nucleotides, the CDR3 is TGTGCCAGCAGTGAAATAGTAGGGAGCACTGAAGCTTTCTTT.

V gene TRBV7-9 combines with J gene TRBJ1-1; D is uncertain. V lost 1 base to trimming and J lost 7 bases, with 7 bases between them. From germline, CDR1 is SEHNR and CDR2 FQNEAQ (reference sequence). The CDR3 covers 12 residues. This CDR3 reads CASSLVSGEAFF. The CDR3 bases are TGTGCCAGCAGCTTAGTGTCAGGTGAAGCTTTCTTT.

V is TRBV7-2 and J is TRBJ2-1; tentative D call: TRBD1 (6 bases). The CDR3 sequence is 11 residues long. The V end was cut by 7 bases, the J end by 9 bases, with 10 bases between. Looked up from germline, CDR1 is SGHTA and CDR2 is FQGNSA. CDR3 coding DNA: TGTGCCAGCACCCGAGGGGGTGAGCAGTTCTTC. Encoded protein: CASTRGGEQFF.

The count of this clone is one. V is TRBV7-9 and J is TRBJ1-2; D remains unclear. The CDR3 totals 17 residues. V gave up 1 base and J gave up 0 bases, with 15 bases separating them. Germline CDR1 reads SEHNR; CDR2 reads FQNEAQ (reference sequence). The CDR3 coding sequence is TGTGCCAGCAGCTTAGGCCTTCTGAGAGATGCTAACTATGGCTACACCTTC. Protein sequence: CASSLGLLRDANYGYTF.

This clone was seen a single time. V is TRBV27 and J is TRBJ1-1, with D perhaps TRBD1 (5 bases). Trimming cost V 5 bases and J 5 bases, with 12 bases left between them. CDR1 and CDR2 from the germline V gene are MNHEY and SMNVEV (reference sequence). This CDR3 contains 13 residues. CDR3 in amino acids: CASSGGFVTEAFF. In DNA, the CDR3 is TGTGCCAGCAGTGGGGGGTTCGTGACTGAAGCTTTCTTT.

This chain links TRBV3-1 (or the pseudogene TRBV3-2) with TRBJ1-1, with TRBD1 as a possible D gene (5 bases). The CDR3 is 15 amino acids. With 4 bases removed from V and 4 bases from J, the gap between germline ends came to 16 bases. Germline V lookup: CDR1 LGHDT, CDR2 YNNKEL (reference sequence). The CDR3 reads CASSPLGGSSTEAFF. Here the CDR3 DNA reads TGTGCCAGCAGCCCCCTGGGGGGGTCTAGCACTGAAGCTTTCTTT.

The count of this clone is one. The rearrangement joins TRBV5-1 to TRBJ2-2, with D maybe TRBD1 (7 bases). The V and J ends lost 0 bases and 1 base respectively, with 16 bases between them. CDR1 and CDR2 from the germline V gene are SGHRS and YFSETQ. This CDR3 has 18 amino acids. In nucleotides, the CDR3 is TGCGCCAGCAGCTTGGGGAGGAGGGGGACAGTGAACACCGGGGAGCTGTTTTTT. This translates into CASSLGRRGTVNTGELFF.

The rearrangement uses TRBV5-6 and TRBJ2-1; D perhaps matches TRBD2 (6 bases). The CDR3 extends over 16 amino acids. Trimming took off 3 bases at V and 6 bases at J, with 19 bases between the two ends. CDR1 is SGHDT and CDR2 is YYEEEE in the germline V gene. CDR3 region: CASSWTPGTGGNEQFF. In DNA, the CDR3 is TGTGCCAGCAGCTGGACTCCCGGGACTGGGGGCAATGAGCAGTTCTTC.

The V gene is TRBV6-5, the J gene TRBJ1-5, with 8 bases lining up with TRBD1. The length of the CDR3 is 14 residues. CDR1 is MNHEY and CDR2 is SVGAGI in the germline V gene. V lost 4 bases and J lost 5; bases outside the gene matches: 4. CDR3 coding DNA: TGTGCCAGCAGTTTCACGGACAGGGATCAGCCCCAGCATTTT. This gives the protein CASSFTDRDQPQHF.

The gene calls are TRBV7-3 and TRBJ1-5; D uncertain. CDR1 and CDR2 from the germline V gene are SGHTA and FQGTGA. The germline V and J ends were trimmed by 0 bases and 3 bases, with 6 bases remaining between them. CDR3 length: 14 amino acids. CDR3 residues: CASSLTGNNQPQHF. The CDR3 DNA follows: TGTGCCAGCAGCTTAACCGGGAACAATCAGCCCCAGCATTTT.

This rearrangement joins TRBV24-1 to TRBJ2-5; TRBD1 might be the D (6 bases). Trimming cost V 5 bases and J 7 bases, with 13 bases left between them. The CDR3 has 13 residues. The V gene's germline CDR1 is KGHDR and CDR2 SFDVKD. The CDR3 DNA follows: TGTGCCACCAGTGGTCCAGGGGCGGGGACCCAGTACTTC. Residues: CATSGPGAGTQYF.

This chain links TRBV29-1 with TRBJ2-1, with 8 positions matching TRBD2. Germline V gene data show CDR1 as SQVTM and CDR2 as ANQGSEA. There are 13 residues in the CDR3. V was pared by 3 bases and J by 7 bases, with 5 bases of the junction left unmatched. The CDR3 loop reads CSVEGLDLNEQFF. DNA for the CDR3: TGCAGCGTTGAGGGACTAGATTTGAATGAGCAGTTCTTC.

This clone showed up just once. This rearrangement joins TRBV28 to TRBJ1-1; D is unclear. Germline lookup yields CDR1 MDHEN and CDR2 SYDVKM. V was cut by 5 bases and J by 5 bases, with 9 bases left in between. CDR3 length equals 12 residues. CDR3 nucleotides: TGTGCCAGCAGTGAGTCACGAACTGAAGCTTTCTTT. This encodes CASSESRTEAFF.

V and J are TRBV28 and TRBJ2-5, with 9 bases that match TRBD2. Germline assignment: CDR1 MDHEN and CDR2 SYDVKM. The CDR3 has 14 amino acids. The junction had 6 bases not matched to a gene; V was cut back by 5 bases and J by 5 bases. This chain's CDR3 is CASSAPSGTETQYF. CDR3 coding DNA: TGTGCCAGCAGTGCCCCTAGCGGGACCGAGACCCAGTACTTC.

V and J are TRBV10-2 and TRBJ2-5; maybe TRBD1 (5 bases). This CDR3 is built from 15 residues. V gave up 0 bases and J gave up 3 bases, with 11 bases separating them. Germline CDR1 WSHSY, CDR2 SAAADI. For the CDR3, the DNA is TGCGCCAGCAGTGAGTCGCAGTCCAGGGAAGAGACCCAGTACTTC. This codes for CASSESQSREETQYF.

The chain's CDR3 is CSARLTGGFYGYTF. The CDR3 DNA is TGCAGCGCTCGACTCACAGGGGGCTTCTATGGCTACACCTTC. The chain uses TRBV29-1 and TRBJ1-2, with 9 bases that match TRBD1. Germline CDR1 reads SQVTM; CDR2 reads ANQGSEA. Trimming at V came to 7 bases and at J to 4 bases, leaving 10 bases not matched to a gene. The CDR3 consists of 14 residues.

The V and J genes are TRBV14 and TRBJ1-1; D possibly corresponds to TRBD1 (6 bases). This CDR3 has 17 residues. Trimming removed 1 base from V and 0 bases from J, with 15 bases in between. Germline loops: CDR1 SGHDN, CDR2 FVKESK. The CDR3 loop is CASSQVSGGWLNTEAFF. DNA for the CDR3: TGTGCCAGCAGCCAAGTAAGCGGGGGCTGGTTGAACACTGAAGCTTTCTTT.

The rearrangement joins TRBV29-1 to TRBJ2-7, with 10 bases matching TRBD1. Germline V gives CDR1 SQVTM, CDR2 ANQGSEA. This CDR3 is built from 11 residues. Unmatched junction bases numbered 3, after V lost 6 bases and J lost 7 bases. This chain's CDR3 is CSVGQGGEQYV. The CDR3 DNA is TGCAGCGTCGGACAGGGGGGGGAGCAGTACGTC.

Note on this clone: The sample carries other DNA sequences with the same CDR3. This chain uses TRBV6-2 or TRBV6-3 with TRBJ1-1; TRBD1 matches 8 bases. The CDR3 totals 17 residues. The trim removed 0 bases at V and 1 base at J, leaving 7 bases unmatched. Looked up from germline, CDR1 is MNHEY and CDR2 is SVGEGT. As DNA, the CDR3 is TGTGCCAGCAGTTACTCCGGACAGGGTAGGAGGAACACTGAAGCTTTCTTT. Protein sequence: CASSYSGQGRRNTEAFF.

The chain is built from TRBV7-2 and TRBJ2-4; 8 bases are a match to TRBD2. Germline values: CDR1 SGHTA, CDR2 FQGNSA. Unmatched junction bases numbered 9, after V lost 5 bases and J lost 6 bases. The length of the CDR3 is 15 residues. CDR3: CASSLSLAGLNIQYF. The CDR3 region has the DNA TGTGCCAGCAGCCTATCTCTAGCGGGTTTAAACATTCAGTACTTC.

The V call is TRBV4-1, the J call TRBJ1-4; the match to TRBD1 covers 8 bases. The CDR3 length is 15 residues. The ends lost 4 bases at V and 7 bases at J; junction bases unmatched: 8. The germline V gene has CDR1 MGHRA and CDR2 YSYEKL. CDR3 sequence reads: CASSPASGGFEKLFF. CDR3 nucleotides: TGCGCCAGCAGCCCGGCCTCAGGGGGCTTTGAAAAACTGTTTTTT.

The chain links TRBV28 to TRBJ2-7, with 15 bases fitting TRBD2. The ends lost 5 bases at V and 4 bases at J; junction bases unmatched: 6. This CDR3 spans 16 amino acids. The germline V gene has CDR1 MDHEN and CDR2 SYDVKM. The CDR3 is CASSGGTSGRPYEQYV. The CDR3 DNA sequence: TGTGCCAGCAGTGGTGGGACTAGCGGGAGGCCTTACGAGCAGTACGTC.